The entry below gives a single T cell receptor beta chain sequence along with its context. What it binds is not known. Patients chosen for sequencing had CD8+CD57+ cells that had expanded, as shown by flow cytometry. Patients uniformly had severe acquired aplastic anemia. The sample comes from a study of CD8+CD57+ T cells in acquired aplastic anemia. Study overall: The average for DNA from sorted CD4+ and CD8+ cells was 2.5 to 4 ug.

Study results and limitations: The number of CD8+ CDR3 sequences shared by patients and controls was 25 to 35.

TCR beta VDJ and CDR3 were profiled, and genomic DNA was the template. MiXCR was run by TCRdb on the reads, yielding one entry per CDR3 protein. Of 160,000 or so distinct CDR3 sequences listed, around 50% are singletons. The sequenced sample was sorted CD4+, CD8+, or CD8+CD57+ T cells (not recorded which) from PBMCs. This TCR was sampled from a human donor with aplastic anemia.

Here the CDR3 DNA reads TGTGCCAGCAGCGTGGACGGTTATTCACCCCTCCACTTT. Protein sequence: CASSVDGYSPLHF. The chain employs TRBV9 and TRBJ1-6; D is unresolved. Trimming removed 2 bases at V and 8 bases at J, with 8 bases between. The length of the CDR3 is 13 residues. CDR1 and CDR2 from the germline V gene are SGDLS and YYNGEE.